The 10 T cell receptor beta chains presented below share a single source sample, sequenced in a study of memory CD4+ T cells and cytomegalovirus serostatus. The data were produced by immunoSEQ multiplex PCR, yet TCRdb's version contains in-frame clones alone and is incomplete. The table includes some 52,000 clones, over 60% detected once. Single viable CD3+CD4+CD8-CD45RO+ cells were sorted as the memory CD4+ T cells. Sample: memory CD4+ T cells from blood. The receptors originated from an adult in good health and CMV-seropositive.

This sequence joins TRBV18 and TRBJ2-7, with TRBD1 identical over 8 bases. The germline V gene has CDR1 KGHSH and CDR2 LQKENI. CDR3 size: 14 residues. J was trimmed by 4 bases and V by 6 bases; bases with no gene match: 8. CDR3 region: CASSQDRGGYEQYF. In DNA, the CDR3 is TGTGCCAGCTCCCAAGACAGGGGTGGATACGAGCAGTACTTC.

This CDR3 is CASSEELWTVQETQYF. In DNA, the CDR3 is TGTGCCAGCAGTGAAGAGCTTTGGACAGTCCAAGAGACCCAGTACTTC. This rearrangement joins TRBV6-1 to TRBJ2-5; D might be TRBD1 (6 bases). Trimming removed 1 base from V and 1 base from J, with 13 bases in between. Germline-derived CDR1 and CDR2 are MNHNS and SASEGT. CDR3 size: 16 residues.

This clone was detected only once. DNA of the CDR3: TGTGCCAGCAGTTCACGAAGGCCTGGAAACACCATATATTTT. Protein sequence: CASSSRRPGNTIYF. The chain links TRBV6-5 to TRBJ1-3, with D hard to call. The CDR3 totals 14 residues. V lost 4 bases to trimming and J lost 2 bases, with 9 bases between them. CDR1 MNHEY and CDR2 SVGAGI come from the germline V gene.

To note about this clone: The junction differs from germline at one of its ends, possibly a read error. The chain has TRBV6-6 and TRBJ1-5, with TRBD1 identical over 9 bases. Germline V gene sequence: CDR1 MNHNY, CDR2 SVGAGI (reference sequence). This CDR3 spans 11 amino acids. The CDR3 region is CASSYRTGVDF. The CDR3, as DNA: TGTGCCAGCAGTTACAGGACAGGGGTGGATTTT.

The chain couples TRBV30 to TRBJ1-2; D call uncertain. This CDR3 spans 13 amino acids. V dropped 0 bases and J dropped 2 bases, with 7 bases sitting between them. CDR1 is GTSNPN and CDR2 is SVGIG in the germline V gene (reference sequence). The chain's CDR3 is CAWSVSPNYGYTF. CDR3 DNA sequence: TGTGCCTGGAGTGTAAGTCCCAACTATGGCTACACCTTC.

This chain links TRBV7-9 with TRBJ2-1; 7 nucleotides agree with TRBD2. The V gene's germline CDR1 is SEHNR and CDR2 FQNEAQ (reference sequence). V lost 1 base to trimming and J lost 4 bases; unmatched junction nucleotides: 1. There are 14 residues in the CDR3. CDR3 sequence (DNA): TGTGCCAGCAGCTTAGGGGGGGGGTACAATGAGCAGTTCTTC. Its translation is CASSLGGGYNEQFF.

The chain joins TRBV18 to TRBJ2-7; TRBD2 might be the D (5 bases). Germline lookup yields CDR1 KGHSH and CDR2 LQKENI. The CDR3 totals 15 residues. Trimming took off 1 base at V and 1 base at J, with 11 bases between the two ends. CDR3 in DNA: TGTGCCAGCTCACCACTAAGTCGGAGGTCCTACGAGCAGTACTTC. Protein sequence: CASSPLSRRSYEQYF.

The chain recombines TRBV6-5 with TRBJ1-2; TRBD1 aligns across 7 bases. Germline-derived CDR1 and CDR2 are MNHEY and SVGAGI. This CDR3 region has 11 residues. V shed 4 bases, J shed 7 bases, and the junction held 0 bases outside the gene matches. The CDR3 nucleotides are TGTGCCAGCAGTTCAGGGGGTGGCTACACCTTC. This translates into CASSSGGGYTF.

This clone was seen a few times. V is TRBV5-8 and J is TRBJ2-7, with D unclear. V gave up 0 bases and J gave up 4 bases, with 14 bases separating them. CDR1 and CDR2 from the germline V gene are SGHTS and YDEGEE. The CDR3 consists of 15 residues. CDR3 DNA sequence: TGTGCCAGCAGCTTGGCACGCGGCAGGAAATACGAGCAGTACTTC. This sequence encodes CASSLARGRKYEQYF.

This chain joins TRBV10-3 and TRBJ2-5; 7 bases agree with TRBD2. J lost 1 base, V lost 3 bases, and 11 bases had no gene match. This CDR3 is 17 amino acids long. CDR1 and CDR2 from the germline V gene are ENHRY and SYGVKD. CDR3 amino acids: CAISDPGGGGLQETQYF. The CDR3 bases are TGTGCCATCAGTGACCCGGGAGGCGGGGGACTCCAAGAGACCCAGTACTTC.